This T cell receptor beta chain was profiled in a study of CD8+CD57+ T cells in acquired aplastic anemia. The wider study: On average, sorted CD4+ and CD8+ cells gave around 3.3 ug of DNA. The study, taken as a whole, reports: A set of twenty-nine CD8+ CDR3 sequences was shared between patients and controls, and these sequences appeared highly expressed in patients.

With respect to this clonotype: Its antigen is unknown.

The V gene lost 8 bases and the J gene lost 6 bases, with 17 bases spanning the gap. Germline values: CDR1 SGHVS, CDR2 FQNEAQ. The CDR3 loop spans 14 amino acids. All sequencing subjects had displayed CD8+CD57+ cell expansion on flow cytometry. Each patient had severe acquired aplastic anemia. Therapy had not been given to patients before blood sampling. Genomic DNA acted as the template from which TCR beta VDJ combination and CDR3 sequence profiling were carried out. TCRdb analysed the reads with MiXCR anew, one entry per CDR3 protein. The sample comprises about 180,000 distinct CDR3 sequences, 55% to 65% of which are singletons, and about 42% rests with the top ten.

This clonotype was sampled from a human donor with aplastic anemia. The V call is TRBV7-8, the J call TRBJ1-3; D remains ambiguous. Input material: sorted CD4+, CD8+, or CD8+CD57+ T cells (not recorded which) from PBMCs. CDR3 coding DNA: TGTGCCAGCTGCGCAGGCGGGAACGAAAACACCATATATTTT. It is translated as CASCAGGNENTIYF.